Detailed here is one T cell receptor beta chain. Its antigen is unidentified. The data derive from a study of sequential checkpoint blockade in melanoma. As for the study in general: TCRbeta immunosequencing was performed on DNA from 75 to 95 pretreatment melanoma tumor samples.

Study results and caveats: Rising tumor T-cell fraction and clonality meant about 30 times likelier benefit. Pretreatment TIL clonality tracked with response in the nivolumab-first arm.

The CDR3 spans 14 residues. The germline V gene has CDR1 SQVTM and CDR2 ANQGSEA. Trimming took 1 base from V and 2 from J; bases not matched to a gene: 2. Sample treatment: randomized to nivolumab then ipilimumab (arm A) or the reverse (arm B). The repertoire was sequenced with immunoSEQ multiplex PCR; TCRdb's copy has only in-frame clones and lacks some. This repertoire shows 7,500 to 8,500 clones, 20% to 30% found once; its top ten account for 5.5% to 7%. This receptor was identified in a human donor with melanoma. The input for sequencing was tumor tissue (inferred from file names), taken from a patient given nivolumab and ipilimumab in sequence. The J gene is TRBJ2-1, the V gene TRBV29-1; 7 bases map to TRBD2. CDR3 nucleotide sequence: TGCAGCGTTGAAGGGGCGGGAGCCTACAATGAGCAGTTCTTC. Translation gives CSVEGAGAYNEQFF.